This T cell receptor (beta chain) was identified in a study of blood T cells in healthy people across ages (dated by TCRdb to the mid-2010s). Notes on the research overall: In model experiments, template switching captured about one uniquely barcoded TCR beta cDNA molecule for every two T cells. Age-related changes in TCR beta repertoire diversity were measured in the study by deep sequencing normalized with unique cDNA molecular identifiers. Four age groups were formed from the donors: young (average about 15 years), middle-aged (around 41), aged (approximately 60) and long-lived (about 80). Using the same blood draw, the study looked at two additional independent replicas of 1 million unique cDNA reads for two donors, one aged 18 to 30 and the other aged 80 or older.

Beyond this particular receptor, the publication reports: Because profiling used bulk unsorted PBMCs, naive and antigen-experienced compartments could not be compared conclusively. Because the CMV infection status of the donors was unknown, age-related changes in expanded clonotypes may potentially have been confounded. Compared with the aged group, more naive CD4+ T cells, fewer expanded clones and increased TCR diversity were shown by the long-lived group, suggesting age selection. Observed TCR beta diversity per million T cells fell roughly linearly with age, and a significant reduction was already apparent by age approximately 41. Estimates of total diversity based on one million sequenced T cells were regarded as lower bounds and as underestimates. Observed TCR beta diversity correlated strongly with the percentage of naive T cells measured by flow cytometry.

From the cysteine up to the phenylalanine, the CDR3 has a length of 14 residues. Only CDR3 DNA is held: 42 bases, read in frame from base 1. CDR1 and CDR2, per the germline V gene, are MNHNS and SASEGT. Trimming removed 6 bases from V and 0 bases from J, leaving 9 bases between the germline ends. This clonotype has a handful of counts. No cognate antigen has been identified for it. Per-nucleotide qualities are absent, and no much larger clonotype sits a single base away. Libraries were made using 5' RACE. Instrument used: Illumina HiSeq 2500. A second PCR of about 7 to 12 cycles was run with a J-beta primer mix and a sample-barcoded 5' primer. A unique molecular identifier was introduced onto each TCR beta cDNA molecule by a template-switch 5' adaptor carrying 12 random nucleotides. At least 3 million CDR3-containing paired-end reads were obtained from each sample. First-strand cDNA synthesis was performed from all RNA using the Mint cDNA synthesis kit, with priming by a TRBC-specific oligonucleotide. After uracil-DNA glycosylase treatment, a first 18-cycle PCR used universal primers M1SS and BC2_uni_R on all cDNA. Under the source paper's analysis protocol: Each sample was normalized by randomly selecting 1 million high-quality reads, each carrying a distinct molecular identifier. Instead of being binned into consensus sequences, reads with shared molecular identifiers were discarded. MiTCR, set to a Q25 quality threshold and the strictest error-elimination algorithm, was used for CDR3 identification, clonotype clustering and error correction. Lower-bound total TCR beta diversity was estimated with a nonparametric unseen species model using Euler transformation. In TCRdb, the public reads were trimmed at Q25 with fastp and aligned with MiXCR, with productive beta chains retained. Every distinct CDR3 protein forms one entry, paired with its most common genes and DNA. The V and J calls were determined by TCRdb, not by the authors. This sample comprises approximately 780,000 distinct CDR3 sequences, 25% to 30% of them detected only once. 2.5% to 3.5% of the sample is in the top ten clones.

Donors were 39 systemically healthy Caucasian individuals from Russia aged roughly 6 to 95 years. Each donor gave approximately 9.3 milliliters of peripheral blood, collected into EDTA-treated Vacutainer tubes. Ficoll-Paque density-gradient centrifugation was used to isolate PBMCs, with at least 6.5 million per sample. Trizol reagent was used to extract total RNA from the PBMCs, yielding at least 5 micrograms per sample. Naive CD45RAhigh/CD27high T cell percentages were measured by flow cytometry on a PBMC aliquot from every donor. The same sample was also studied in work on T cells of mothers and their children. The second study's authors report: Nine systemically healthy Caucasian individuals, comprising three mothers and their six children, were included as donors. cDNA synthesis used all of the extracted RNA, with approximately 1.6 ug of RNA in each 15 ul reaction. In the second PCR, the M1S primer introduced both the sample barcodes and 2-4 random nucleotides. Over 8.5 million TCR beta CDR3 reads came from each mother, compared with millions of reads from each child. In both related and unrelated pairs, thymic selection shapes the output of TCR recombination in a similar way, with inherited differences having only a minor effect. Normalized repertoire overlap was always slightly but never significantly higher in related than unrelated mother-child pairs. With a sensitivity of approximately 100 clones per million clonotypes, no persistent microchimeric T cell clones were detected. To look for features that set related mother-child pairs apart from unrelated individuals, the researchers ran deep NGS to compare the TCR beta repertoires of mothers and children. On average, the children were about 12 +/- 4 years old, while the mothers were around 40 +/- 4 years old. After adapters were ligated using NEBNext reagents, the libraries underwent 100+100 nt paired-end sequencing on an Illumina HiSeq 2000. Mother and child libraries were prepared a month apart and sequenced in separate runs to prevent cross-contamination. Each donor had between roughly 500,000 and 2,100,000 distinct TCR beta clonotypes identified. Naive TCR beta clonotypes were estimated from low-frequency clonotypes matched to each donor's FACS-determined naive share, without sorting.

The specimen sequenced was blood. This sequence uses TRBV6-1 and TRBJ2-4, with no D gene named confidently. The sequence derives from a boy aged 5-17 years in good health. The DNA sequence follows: TGTGCCAGCAGCCGTGGGGTAGCCAAAAACATTCAGTACTTC. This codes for CASSRGVAKNIQYF.